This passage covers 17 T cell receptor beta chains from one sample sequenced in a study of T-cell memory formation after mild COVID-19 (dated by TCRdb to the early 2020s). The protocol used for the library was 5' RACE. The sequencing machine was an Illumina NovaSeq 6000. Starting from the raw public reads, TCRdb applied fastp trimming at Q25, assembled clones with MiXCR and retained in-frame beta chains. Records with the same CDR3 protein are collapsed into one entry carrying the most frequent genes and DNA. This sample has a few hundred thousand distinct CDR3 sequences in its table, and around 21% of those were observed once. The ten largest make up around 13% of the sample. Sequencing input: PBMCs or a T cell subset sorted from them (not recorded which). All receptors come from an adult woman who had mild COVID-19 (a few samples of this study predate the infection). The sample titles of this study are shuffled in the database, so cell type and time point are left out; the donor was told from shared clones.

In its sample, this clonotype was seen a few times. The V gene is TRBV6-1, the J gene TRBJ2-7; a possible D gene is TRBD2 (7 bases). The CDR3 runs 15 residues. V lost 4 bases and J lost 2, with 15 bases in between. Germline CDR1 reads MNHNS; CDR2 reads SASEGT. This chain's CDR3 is CASSAGGPPTYEQYF. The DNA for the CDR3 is TGTGCCAGCAGTGCGGGGGGCCCACCTACCTACGAGCAGTACTTC.

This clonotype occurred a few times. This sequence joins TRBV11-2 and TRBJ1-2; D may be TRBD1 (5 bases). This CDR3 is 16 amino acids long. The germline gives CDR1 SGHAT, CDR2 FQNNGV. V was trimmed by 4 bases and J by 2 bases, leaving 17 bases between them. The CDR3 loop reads CASSSYPRGQNYGYTF. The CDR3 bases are TGTGCCAGCAGCTCCTACCCACGGGGCCAGAACTATGGCTACACCTTC.

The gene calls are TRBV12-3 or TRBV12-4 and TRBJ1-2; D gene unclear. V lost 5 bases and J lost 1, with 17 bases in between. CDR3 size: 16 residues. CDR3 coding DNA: TGTGCCAGCAGTCCCCCGGCAGGACCTATTAACTATGGCTACACCTTC. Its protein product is CASSPPAGPINYGYTF.

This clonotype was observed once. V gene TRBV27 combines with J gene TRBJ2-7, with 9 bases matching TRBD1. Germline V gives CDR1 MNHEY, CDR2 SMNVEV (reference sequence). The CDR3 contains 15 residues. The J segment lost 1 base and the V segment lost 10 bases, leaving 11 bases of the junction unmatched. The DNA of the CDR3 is TGTGCCACGCGAAAAGTGGGGACAGGGTCCTACGAGCAGTACTTC. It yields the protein CATRKVGTGSYEQYF.

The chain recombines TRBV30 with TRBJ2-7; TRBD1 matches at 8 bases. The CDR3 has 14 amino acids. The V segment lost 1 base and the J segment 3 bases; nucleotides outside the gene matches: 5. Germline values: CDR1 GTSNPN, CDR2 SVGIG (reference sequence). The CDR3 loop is CAWSGWDRNYEQYF. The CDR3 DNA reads TGTGCCTGGAGTGGATGGGACAGGAACTACGAGCAGTACTTC.

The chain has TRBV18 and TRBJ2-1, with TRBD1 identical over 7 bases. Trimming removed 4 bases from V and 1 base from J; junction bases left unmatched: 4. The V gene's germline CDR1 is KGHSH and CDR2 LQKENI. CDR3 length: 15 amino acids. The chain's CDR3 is CASSHDRVSYNEQFF. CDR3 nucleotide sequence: TGTGCCAGCTCACACGACAGGGTTTCCTACAATGAGCAGTTCTTC.

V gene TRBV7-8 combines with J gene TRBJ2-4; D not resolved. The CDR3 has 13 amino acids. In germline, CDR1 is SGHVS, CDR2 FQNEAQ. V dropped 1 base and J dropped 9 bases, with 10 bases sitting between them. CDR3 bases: TGTGCCAGCAGCTTAGAGGAAAAGGGCATTCAGTACTTC. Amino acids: CASSLEEKGIQYF.

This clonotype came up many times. This chain's CDR3 is CASSFFTGSETQYF. DNA of the CDR3: TGTGCCAGCAGCTTTTTCACGGGGTCAGAGACCCAGTACTTC. This rearrangement joins TRBV11-2 to TRBJ2-5; D is perhaps TRBD2 (5 bases). V gave up 3 bases and J gave up 4 bases, with 12 bases separating them. Germline V gene sequence: CDR1 SGHAT, CDR2 FQNNGV. CDR3 length: 14 residues.

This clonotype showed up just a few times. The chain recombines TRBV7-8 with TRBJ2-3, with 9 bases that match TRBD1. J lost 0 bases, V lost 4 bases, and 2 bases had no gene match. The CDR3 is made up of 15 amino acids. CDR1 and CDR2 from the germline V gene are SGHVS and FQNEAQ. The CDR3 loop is CASSWTGASTDTQYF. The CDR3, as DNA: TGTGCCAGCAGCTGGACAGGGGCGAGCACAGATACGCAGTATTTT. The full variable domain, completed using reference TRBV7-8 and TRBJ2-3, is GAGVSQSPRYKVAKRGQDVALRCDPISGHVSLFWYQQALGQGPEFLTYFQNEAQLDKSGLPSDRFFAERPEGSVSTLKIQRTQQEDSAVYLCASSWTGASTDTQYFGPGTRLTVL.

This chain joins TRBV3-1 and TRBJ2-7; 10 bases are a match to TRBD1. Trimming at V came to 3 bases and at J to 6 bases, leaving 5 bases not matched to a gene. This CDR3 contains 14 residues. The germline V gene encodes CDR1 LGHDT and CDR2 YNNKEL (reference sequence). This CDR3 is CASSQRTGGVEQYF. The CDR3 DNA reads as TGTGCCAGCAGCCAGAGGACAGGGGGTGTCGAGCAGTACTTC.

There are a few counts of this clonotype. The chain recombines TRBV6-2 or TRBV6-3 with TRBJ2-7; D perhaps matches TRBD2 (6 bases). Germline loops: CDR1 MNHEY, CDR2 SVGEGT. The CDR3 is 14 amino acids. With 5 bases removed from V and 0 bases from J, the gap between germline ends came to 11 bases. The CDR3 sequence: CASSKGLNSYEQYF. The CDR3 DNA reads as TGTGCCAGCAGTAAGGGACTGAACTCCTACGAGCAGTACTTC.

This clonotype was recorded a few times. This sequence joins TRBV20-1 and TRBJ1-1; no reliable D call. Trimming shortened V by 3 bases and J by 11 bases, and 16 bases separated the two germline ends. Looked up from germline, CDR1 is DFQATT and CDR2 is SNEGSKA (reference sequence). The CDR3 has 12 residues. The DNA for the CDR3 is TGCAGTGCTAGGTTATACGGGATCGAGGCTTTCTTT. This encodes CSARLYGIEAFF.

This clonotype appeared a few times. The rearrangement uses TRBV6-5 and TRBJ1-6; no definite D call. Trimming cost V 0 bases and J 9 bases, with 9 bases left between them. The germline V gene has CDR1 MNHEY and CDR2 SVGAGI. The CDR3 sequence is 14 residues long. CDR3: CASSYSDGGSPLHF. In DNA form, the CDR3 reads TGTGCCAGCAGTTACTCGGACGGCGGTTCACCCCTCCACTTT.

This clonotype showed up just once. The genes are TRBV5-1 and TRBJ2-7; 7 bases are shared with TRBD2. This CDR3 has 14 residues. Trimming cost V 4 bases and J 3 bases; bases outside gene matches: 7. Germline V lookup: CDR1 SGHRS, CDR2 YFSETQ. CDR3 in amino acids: CASSGGGTDYEQYF. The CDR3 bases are TGCGCCAGCAGCGGGGGGGGGACCGACTACGAGCAGTACTTC. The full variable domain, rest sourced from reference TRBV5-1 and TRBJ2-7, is KAGVTQTPRYLIKTRGQQVTLSCSPISGHRSVSWYQQTPGQGLQFLFEYFSETQRNKGNFPGRFSGRQFSNSRSEMNVSTLELGDSALYLCASSGGGTDYEQYFGPGTRLTVT.

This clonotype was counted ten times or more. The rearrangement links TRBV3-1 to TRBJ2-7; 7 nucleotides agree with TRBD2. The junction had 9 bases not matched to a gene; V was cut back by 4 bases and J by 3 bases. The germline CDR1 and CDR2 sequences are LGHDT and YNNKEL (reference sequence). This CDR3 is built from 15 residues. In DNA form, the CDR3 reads TGTGCCAGCAGCCCCCGCGGCGGGAGACTCTACGAGCAGTACTTC. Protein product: CASSPRGGRLYEQYF.

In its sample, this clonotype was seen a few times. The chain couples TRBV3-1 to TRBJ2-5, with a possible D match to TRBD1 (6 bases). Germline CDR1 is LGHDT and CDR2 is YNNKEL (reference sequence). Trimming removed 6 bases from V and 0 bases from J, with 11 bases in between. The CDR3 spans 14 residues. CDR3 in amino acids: CASRGHSYQETQYF. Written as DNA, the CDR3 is TGTGCCAGCAGGGGACACTCCTACCAAGAGACCCAGTACTTC.

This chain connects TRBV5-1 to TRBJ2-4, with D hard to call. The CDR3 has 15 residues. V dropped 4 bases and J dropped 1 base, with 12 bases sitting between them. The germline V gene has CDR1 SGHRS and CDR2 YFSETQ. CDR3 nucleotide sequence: TGCGCCAGCAGCCTTCCGAGTATGGCCAAAAACATTCAGTACTTC. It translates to CASSLPSMAKNIQYF.